The 20 T cell receptor beta chains reported below all come from one sample, sequenced in a study of T cells in tumors and immune-related adverse events. Assay used: immunoSEQ multiplex PCR; TCRdb lists only in-frame clones, some missing. The table has about 22,000 clones, just over 90% seen once. The material sequenced was lymph node tissue, taken from a patient treated with anti-PD-1 therapy. All receptors derive from a female donor with metastatic renal cell carcinoma.

The chain recombines TRBV2 with TRBJ2-1; TRBD2 matches 9 bases. Per germline, CDR1 SNHLY and CDR2 FYNNEI. The CDR3 runs 15 residues. V trimming: 4 bases; J trimming: 7 bases; junction bases outside the gene matches: 8. This CDR3 is CASSALAGAFNEQFF. CDR3 nucleotide sequence: TGTGCCAGCAGTGCCTTAGCGGGAGCTTTTAATGAGCAGTTCTTC.

This clone was observed once. The CDR3 loop reads CASSGHGTSKYEQYF. For the CDR3, the DNA is TGTGCCAGCAGTGGACACGGGACTAGCAAGTACGAGCAGTACTTC. V and J are TRBV2 and TRBJ2-7, with 9 bases that match TRBD2. The CDR3 is 15 amino acids. Per the germline V gene, CDR1 is SNHLY and CDR2 is FYNNEI. Unmatched junction bases numbered 8, after V lost 4 bases and J lost 4 bases.

V is TRBV12-5 and J is TRBJ1-4, with D possibly TRBD1 on 5 matching bases. This CDR3 is 14 amino acids long. Germline V gene sequence: CDR1 LGHNT, CDR2 FRNRAP. V shed 3 bases and J shed 8 bases, with 13 bases lying between them. Written as DNA, the CDR3 is TGTGCTAGTGGTTTAGCAGGGTTAAAGGAAAAACTGTTTTTT. It translates to CASGLAGLKEKLFF.

The gene calls are TRBV10-2 and TRBJ2-1, with D tentatively TRBD2 (6 bases). Per germline, CDR1 WSHSY and CDR2 SAAADI. The CDR3 loop spans 15 amino acids. Trimming pared 3 bases from V and 0 bases from J, leaving 9 bases between. The CDR3: CASSEVGSSYNEQFF. In nucleotides, the CDR3 is TGCGCCAGCAGTGAAGTCGGGAGCTCCTACAATGAGCAGTTCTTC.

This chain uses TRBV5-6 with TRBJ1-1; a weak D match, TRBD1 (5 bases). The CDR3 is 13 residues long. V lost 3 bases to trimming and J lost 0 bases, with 6 bases between them. Germline CDR1 reads SGHDT; CDR2 reads YYEEEE. The DNA for the CDR3 is TGTGCCAGCAGCTCGACAGTGAACACTGAAGCTTTCTTT. Its protein is CASSSTVNTEAFF.

The rearrangement links TRBV4-2 to TRBJ1-2; perhaps TRBD1 as D (5 bases). Trimming took 1 base from V and 0 from J, leaving 12 bases between them. Per the germline V gene, CDR1 is LGHNA and CDR2 is YNFKEQ. The CDR3 totals 16 residues. The CDR3 DNA sequence: TGTGCCAGCAGCCAAGTAGTAGCAGGGACTAACTATGGCTACACCTTC. It specifies CASSQVVAGTNYGYTF.

The chain recombines TRBV15 with TRBJ1-2, with a possible D match to TRBD1 (5 bases). Looked up from germline, CDR1 is LNHNV and CDR2 is YYDKDF (reference sequence). This CDR3 is built from 13 residues. V was shortened by 0 bases and J by 9 bases, with 11 bases between the two germline ends. CDR3 nucleotide sequence: TGTGCCACCAGCAGAGAAGAAGGGGAAAGCTACACCTTC. Amino acid sequence: CATSREEGESYTF.

The chain couples TRBV19 to TRBJ2-1; tentative D call: TRBD2 (7 bases). V was cut by 7 bases and J by 7 bases, with 23 bases left in between. The CDR3 totals 16 residues. Germline V gene data show CDR1 as LNHDA and CDR2 as SQIVND (reference sequence). The chain's CDR3 is CASTPGGGGNRNEQFF. The DNA for the CDR3 is TGTGCCAGTACCCCCGGAGGGGGGGGCAATCGGAATGAGCAGTTCTTC.

This sequence joins TRBV2 and TRBJ2-5, with 7 positions matching TRBD2. The CDR3 is 15 amino acids. The V segment lost 8 bases and the J segment 4 bases; nucleotides outside the gene matches: 13. Germline V gene sequence: CDR1 SNHLY, CDR2 FYNNEI. The CDR3, as DNA: TGTGCCAGCGGAGGGACTATGGGCAGTGTAGAGACCCAGTACTTC. Encoded protein: CASGGTMGSVETQYF.

This clone has only one observation. V gene TRBV4-1 combines with J gene TRBJ1-5, with no clear D. With 4 bases removed from V and 7 bases from J, the gap between germline ends came to 17 bases. CDR3 length equals 15 residues. Germline V lookup: CDR1 MGHRA, CDR2 YSYEKL. The CDR3 sequence is CASSPSNSIQQPQHF. The CDR3 DNA is TGCGCCAGCAGCCCTAGCAACAGCATTCAACAGCCCCAGCATTTT.

This clone appeared a single time. The chain has TRBV12-5 and TRBJ2-3; 7 bases match TRBD2. There are 17 residues in the CDR3. CDR1 and CDR2 (germline): LGHNT, FRNRAP. Germline trimming cut 2 bases from V and 3 bases from J; bases unmatched to any gene: 11. CDR3 in DNA: TGTGCTAGTGGTTTGATCACTACTAGCGTTTTGACAGATACGCAGTATTTT. It yields the protein CASGLITTSVLTDTQYF.

The gene calls are TRBV29-1 and TRBJ2-2; TRBD2 matches at 7 bases. CDR1 and CDR2 (germline): SQVTM, ANQGSEA. V was clipped by 7 bases and J by 3 bases; unmatched bases: 8. The CDR3 has 14 residues. CDR3 sequence (DNA): TGCAGCGCGCGGGAGCTTGGGGACACCGGGGAGCTGTTTTTT. It is translated as CSARELGDTGELFF.

This rearrangement joins TRBV28 to TRBJ2-2; 7 bases agree with TRBD1. Looked up from germline, CDR1 is MDHEN and CDR2 is SYDVKM. CDR3 size: 16 residues. The V gene end was trimmed by 6 bases and the J gene end by 2 bases; junction bases not matched to a gene: 9. The CDR3 loop is CASRPITGANTGELFF. The CDR3 region has the DNA TGTGCCAGCAGGCCGATAACAGGGGCAAACACCGGGGAGCTGTTTTTT.

The rearrangement uses TRBV7-7 and TRBJ2-5; D might be TRBD1 or TRBD2, each matching 6 bases. The CDR3 runs 16 residues. The germline CDR1 and CDR2 sequences are SSHAT and FNYEAQ (reference sequence). Trimming left V 5 bases short and J 5 bases short, with 21 bases between. CDR3 in DNA: TGTGCCAGCAGCCCCCGCGTAACGGGGGCGATGGAGACCCAGTACTTC. Translated, it gives CASSPRVTGAMETQYF.

The chain employs TRBV7-8 and TRBJ1-5; perhaps TRBD1 as D (6 bases). V dropped 5 bases and J dropped 0 bases, with 14 bases sitting between them. Germline V gene lookup returns CDR1 SGHVS and CDR2 FQNEAQ. The CDR3 is 16 amino acids. The DNA of the CDR3 is TGTGCCAGCAGCCCGACAGGATCGACTAGCAATCAGCCCCAGCATTTT. Translated, it gives CASSPTGSTSNQPQHF.

A single count supports this clone. In the same sample, other DNA sequences code for this CDR3. The V gene is TRBV6-4, the J gene TRBJ1-2; 9 bases map to TRBD1. After removal of 6 bases from V and 6 bases from J, the junction contained 5 bases not matched to a gene. Per germline, CDR1 MRHNA and CDR2 SNTAGT. The CDR3 is 13 amino acids. The CDR3, as DNA: TGTGCCAGCAGGGCACAGGGGGCTCATGGCTACACCTTC. Translation: CASRAQGAHGYTF.

The CDR3 sequence is CAWNLGGSSYEQYF. CDR3 in DNA: TGTGCCTGGAATCTTGGGGGGAGCTCCTACGAGCAGTACTTC. This sequence joins TRBV30 and TRBJ2-7, with D possibly matching TRBD2 (6 bases). This CDR3 is 14 amino acids long. V gave up 4 bases and J gave up 0 bases, with 13 bases separating them. In germline, CDR1 is GTSNPN, CDR2 SVGIG (reference sequence).

J is TRBJ1-1 and V is TRBV2, with D maybe TRBD1 (5 bases). Trimming removed 6 bases at V and 4 bases at J, with 15 bases between. Germline V CDR1 and CDR2: SNHLY, FYNNEI. The CDR3 consists of 14 residues. Here the CDR3 reads CASRGGVESTEAFF. The CDR3 DNA follows: TGTGCCAGCAGGGGGGGGGTAGAGAGCACTGAAGCTTTCTTT.

The sample holds one count of this clone. V is TRBV7-2 and J is TRBJ2-7; TRBD1 is a possible D gene (5 bases). The germline V gene encodes CDR1 SGHTA and CDR2 FQGNSA. Trimming left V 5 bases short and J 2 bases short, with 16 bases between. The CDR3 is 15 amino acids. The CDR3 DNA follows: TGTGCCAGCAGCCCCGGGTCCAGGGCCACCTACGAGCAGTACTTC. This encodes CASSPGSRATYEQYF.

This clone was picked up one time. The chain employs TRBV7-8 and TRBJ2-7; 13 nucleotides match TRBD2. The length of the CDR3 is 21 residues. V lost 5 bases and J lost 2; bases outside the gene matches: 21. Germline V gene sequence: CDR1 SGHVS, CDR2 FQNEAQ. CDR3: CASSKKPWGAGLAGAPYEQYF. CDR3 nucleotides: TGTGCCAGCAGCAAAAAACCGTGGGGGGCCGGACTAGCGGGGGCACCCTACGAGCAGTACTTC.